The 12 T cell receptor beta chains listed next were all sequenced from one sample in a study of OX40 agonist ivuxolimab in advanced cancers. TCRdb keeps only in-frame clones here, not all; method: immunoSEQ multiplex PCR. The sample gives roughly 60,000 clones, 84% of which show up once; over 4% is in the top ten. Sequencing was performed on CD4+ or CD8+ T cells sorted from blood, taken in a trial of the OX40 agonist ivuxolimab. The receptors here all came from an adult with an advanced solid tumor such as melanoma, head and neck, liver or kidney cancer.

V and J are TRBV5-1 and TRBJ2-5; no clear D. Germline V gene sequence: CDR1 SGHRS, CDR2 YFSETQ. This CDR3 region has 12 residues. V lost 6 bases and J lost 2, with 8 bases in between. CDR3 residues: CASTDDQETQYF. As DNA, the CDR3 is TGCGCCAGCACTGATGATCAAGAGACCCAGTACTTC.

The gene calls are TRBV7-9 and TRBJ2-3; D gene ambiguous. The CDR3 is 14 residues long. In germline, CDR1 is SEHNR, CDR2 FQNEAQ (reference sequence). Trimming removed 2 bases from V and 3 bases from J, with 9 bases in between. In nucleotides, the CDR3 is TGTGCCAGCAGCTTAAGGCCCGGGACAGATACGCAGTATTTT. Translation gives CASSLRPGTDTQYF. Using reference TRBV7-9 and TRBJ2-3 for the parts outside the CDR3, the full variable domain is DTGVSQNPRHKITKRGQNVTFRCDPISEHNRLYWYRQTLGQGPEFLTYFQNEAQLEKSRLLSDRFSAERPKGSFSTLEIQRTEQGDSAMYLCASSLRPGTDTQYFGPGTRLTVL.

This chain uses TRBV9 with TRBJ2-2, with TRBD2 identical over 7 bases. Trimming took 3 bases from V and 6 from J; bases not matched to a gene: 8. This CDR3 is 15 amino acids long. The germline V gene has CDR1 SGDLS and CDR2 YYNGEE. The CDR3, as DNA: TGTGCCAGCAGCGCCGGACTGGCGGGAGCCGGGGAGCTGTTTTTT. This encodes CASSAGLAGAGELFF.

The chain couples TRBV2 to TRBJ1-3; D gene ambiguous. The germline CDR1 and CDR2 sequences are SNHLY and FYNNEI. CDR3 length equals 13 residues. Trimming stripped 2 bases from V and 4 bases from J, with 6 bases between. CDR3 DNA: TGTGCCAGCAGTGAAATGCAAGGAAACACCATATATTTT. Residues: CASSEMQGNTIYF.

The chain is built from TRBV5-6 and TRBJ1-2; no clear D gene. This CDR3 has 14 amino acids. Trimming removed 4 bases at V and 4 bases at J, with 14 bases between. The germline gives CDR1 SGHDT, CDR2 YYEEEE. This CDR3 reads CASSRGVRIYGYTF. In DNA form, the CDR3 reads TGTGCCAGCAGCCGTGGGGTCCGGATCTATGGCTACACCTTC.

CDR3 in amino acids: CASSLSSFLPKLFF. CDR3 nucleotide sequence: TGTGCCAGCAGTTTATCGTCATTTTTACCGAAACTGTTTTTT. The V gene is TRBV27, the J gene TRBJ1-4; no firm D call. V lost 0 bases and J 11 bases, leaving 13 bases between the germline ends. Germline CDR1 is MNHEY and CDR2 is SMNVEV (reference sequence). The CDR3 runs to 14 residues.

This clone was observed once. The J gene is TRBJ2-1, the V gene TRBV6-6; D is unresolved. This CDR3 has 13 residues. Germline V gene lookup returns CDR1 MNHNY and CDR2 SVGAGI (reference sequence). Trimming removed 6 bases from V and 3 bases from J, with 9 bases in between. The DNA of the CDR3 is TGTGCCAGCAGCTTAATCTACTACAATGAGCAGTTCTTC. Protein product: CASSLIYYNEQFF.

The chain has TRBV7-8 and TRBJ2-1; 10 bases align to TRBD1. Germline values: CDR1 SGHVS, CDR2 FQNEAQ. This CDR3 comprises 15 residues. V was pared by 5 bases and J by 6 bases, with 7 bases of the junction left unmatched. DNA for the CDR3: TGTGCCAGCAGCAACCGGGACAGGGGATTCAATGAGCAGTTCTTC. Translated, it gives CASSNRDRGFNEQFF.

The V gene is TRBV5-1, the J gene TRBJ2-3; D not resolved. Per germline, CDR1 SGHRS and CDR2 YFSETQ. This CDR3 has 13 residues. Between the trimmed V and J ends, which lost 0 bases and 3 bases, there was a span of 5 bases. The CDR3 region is CASSLVETDTQYF. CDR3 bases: TGCGCCAGCAGCTTGGTTGAGACAGATACGCAGTATTTT.

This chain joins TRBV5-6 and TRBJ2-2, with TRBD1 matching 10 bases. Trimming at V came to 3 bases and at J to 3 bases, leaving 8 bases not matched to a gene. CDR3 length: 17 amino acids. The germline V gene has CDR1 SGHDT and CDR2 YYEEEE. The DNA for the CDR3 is TGTGCCAGCAGCTCCCTGAAAGGGACAGGGGACACCGGGGAGCTGTTTTTT. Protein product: CASSSLKGTGDTGELFF. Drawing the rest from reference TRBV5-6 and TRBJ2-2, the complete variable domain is DAGVTQSPTHLIKTRGQQVTLRCSPKSGHDTVSWYQQALGQGPQFIFQYYEEEERQRGNFPDRFSGHQFPNYSSELNVNALLLGDSALYLCASSSLKGTGDTGELFFGEGSRLTVL.

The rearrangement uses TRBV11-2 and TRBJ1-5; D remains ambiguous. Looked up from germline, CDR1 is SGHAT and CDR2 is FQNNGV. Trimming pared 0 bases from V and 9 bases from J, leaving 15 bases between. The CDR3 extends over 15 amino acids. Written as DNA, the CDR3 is TGTGCCAGCAGCTTAGAAGCGGGCGACGCATGGCCCCAGCATTTT. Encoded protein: CASSLEAGDAWPQHF.

The CDR3 DNA reads TGTGCCAGCAGTTTCCTCGGGACAGGCGTGGGGGAGCAGTACTTC. Translating gives CASSFLGTGVGEQYF. The J gene is TRBJ2-7, the V gene TRBV27; 8 bases are a match to TRBD1. Germline CDR1 is MNHEY and CDR2 is SMNVEV (reference sequence). The ends lost 3 bases at V and 7 bases at J; junction bases unmatched: 11. There are 15 residues in the CDR3.